A single T cell receptor (beta chain) is shown here with its context. The source of the sample is a study of control samples from healthy donors and cancer patients. The assay was immunoSEQ multiplex PCR, and TCRdb's table has in-frame clones only and misses some. Of some 76,000 clones in the sample, 89% are singletons; the top ten hold about a fifth. Sequences were obtained from PBMCs. This sequence was found in a man in his sixties with lung cancer.

Here the CDR3 DNA reads TGTGCCAGCAGTGAGCGTGGGGGAGAATATAATTCACCCCTCCACTTT. This encodes CASSERGGEYNSPLHF. The chain employs TRBV2 and TRBJ1-6, with D possibly TRBD1 on 5 matching bases. Germline-derived CDR1 and CDR2 are SNHLY and FYNNEI. V dropped 3 bases and J dropped 4 bases, with 13 bases sitting between them. This CDR3 contains 16 residues.